A selection of T cell receptor beta chains follows, all from one sample in a study of human T cells and chemical hapten exposure. TCRdb ran MiXCR on the RACE reads and lists one entry per CDR3 protein. The table shows some 380,000 distinct CDR3 sequences, with approximately 4.4% occurring only once. This specimen consisted of whole blood, obtained in connection with sensitization to the hapten diphenylcyclopropenone (DPC). These receptors originate from a woman between 45 and 60 years old with alopecia areata. Some clones in this sample may be carry-over from other donors' samples. Each CDR3 is given with its conserved first and last residue. Each record gives: J gene, D gene, clone size, V gene, CDR3 protein, CDR3 DNA. A D gene is named only where the DNA matches it firmly. For some rows the clone size is stated as once, few or many, or as a class when expanded; others skip it.

TRBJ2-7 - many TRBV6-6 CASSYSFREQYF TGTGCCAGCAGTTACTCGTTCAGGGAGCAGTACTTC
TRBJ2-3 - few TRBV9 CASSVTSIADTQYF TGTGCCAGCAGCGTGACAAGTATTGCAGATACGCAGTATTTT
TRBJ2-3 - - TRBV20-1 CSARAGPHGDTQYF TGCAGTGCTAGAGCTGGACCCCACGGCGATACGCAGTATTTT
TRBJ2-4 TRBD1 - TRBV12-3/TRBV12-4 CASTLGQGNIQYF TGTGCCAGCACCCTCGGACAGGGTAACATTCAGTACTTC
TRBJ1-3 TRBD1 many TRBV7-2 CASSLDRGNGNTIYF TGTGCCAGCAGCTTAGACAGGGGCAATGGAAACACCATATATTTT
TRBJ2-2 TRBD1 few TRBV2 CASSEDRGYGELFF TGTGCCAGCAGTGAGGACAGGGGATACGGGGAGCTGTTTTTT
TRBJ2-3 TRBD2 many TRBV10-3 CAIKGSGRLRADTQYF TGTGCCATCAAAGGTAGCGGGAGACTTAGGGCAGATACGCAGTATTTT
TRBJ2-7 - - TRBV5-1 CASRWGAQTQGEQYF TGCGCCAGCAGGTGGGGGGCGCAGACTCAGGGCGAGCAGTACTTC
TRBJ2-3 - many TRBV2 CASSEMGGAADTQYF TGTGCCAGCAGTGAAATGGGGGGGGCGGCAGATACGCAGTATTTT
TRBJ2-7 TRBD1 - TRBV6-6 CASSYGRTGAYEQYF TGTGCCAGCAGTTATGGTCGGACAGGGGCCTACGAGCAGTACTTC
TRBJ2-6 - many TRBV29-1 CSVVSGANVLTF TGCAGCGTGGTCTCTGGGGCCAACGTCCTGACTTTC
TRBJ1-4 TRBD1 many TRBV5-1 CASGSGTGNEKLFF TGCGCCAGCGGGTCCGGGACAGGGAATGAAAAACTGTTTTTT
TRBJ2-7 TRBD1 many TRBV5-1 CASSAGTGSSYEQYF TGCGCCAGCAGCGCTGGGACAGGAAGCTCCTACGAGCAGTACTTC
TRBJ2-7 - - TRBV6-1 CASSEGWKEEGGEQYF TGTGCCAGCAGTGAAGGTTGGAAGGAGGAAGGAGGCGAGCAGTACTTC
TRBJ2-7 TRBD2 few TRBV7-9 CASSLGTSEQYF TGTGCCAGCAGCTTAGGGACTAGCGAGCAGTACTTC
TRBJ1-6 TRBD1 many TRBV7-2 CASSLHPPQGGNSPLHF TGTGCCAGCAGCTTACATCCCCCACAGGGGGGTAATTCACCCCTCCACTTT
TRBJ2-1 TRBD2 - TRBV24-1 CATRSGGAKNEQFF TGTGCCACCCGAAGCGGGGGGGCAAAAAATGAGCAGTTCTTC
TRBJ2-3 - many TRBV7-2 CASSLEAGKTDTQYF TGTGCCAGCAGCTTAGAGGCCGGGAAGACAGATACGCAGTATTTT
TRBJ2-1 - - TRBV6-6 CASSKRDNEQFF TGTGCCAGCAGTAAACGGGACAATGAGCAGTTCTTC
TRBJ1-2 - many TRBV10-2 CASSDEGGNYYGYTF TGCGCCAGCAGTGATGAGGGGGGGAATTACTATGGCTACACCTTC
TRBJ2-3 TRBD2 many TRBV9 CASTPVGLAGTDTQYF TGTGCCAGCACCCCAGTGGGGCTAGCGGGAACAGATACGCAGTATTTT
TRBJ2-5 - many TRBV6-2/TRBV6-3 CASSDPPRETQYF TGTGCCAGCAGTGATCCCCCCCGGGAGACCCAGTACTTC
TRBJ2-1 - many TRBV4-3 CASSQEAREEQFF TGCGCCAGCAGCCAAGAGGCCAGGGAAGAGCAGTTCTTC
TRBJ1-1 TRBD1 - TRBV15 CATSRVGGATGTEAFF TGTGCCACCAGCAGAGTAGGGGGCGCGACGGGAACTGAAGCTTTCTTT
TRBJ2-5 TRBD1 - TRBV28 CASSFPSDRVERVQETQYF TGTGCCAGCAGTTTCCCATCGGACAGGGTAGAGAGGGTCCAAGAGACCCAGTACTTC
TRBJ2-6 - many TRBV6-2/TRBV6-3 CASETTGVNGANVLTF TGTGCCAGCGAGACTACGGGGGTTAACGGGGCCAACGTCCTGACTTTC
TRBJ2-3 TRBD2 few TRBV7-9 CASSAGLAGVTDTQYF TGTGCCAGCAGCGCGGGACTAGCGGGAGTGACAGATACGCAGTATTTT
TRBJ2-7 TRBD1 - TRBV27 CASSLGQGVYVQYF TGTGCCAGCAGTTTAGGGCAGGGGGTGTACGTGCAGTACTTC
TRBJ1-5 - many TRBV2 CASSAATFSNQPQHF TGTGCCAGCAGTGCCGCCACCTTTAGCAATCAGCCCCAGCATTTT
TRBJ2-5 - many TRBV29-1 CSGIRGMGAETQYF TGCAGCGGGATTCGTGGGATGGGGGCAGAGACCCAGTACTTC
TRBJ2-3 - many TRBV12-3/TRBV12-4 CASTLPSKPDTQYF TGTGCCAGCACCTTGCCCAGCAAGCCAGATACGCAGTATTTT
TRBJ1-1 TRBD1 few TRBV7-2 CASSLDDGTAMNTEAFF TGTGCCAGCAGCTTAGATGATGGGACAGCCATGAACACTGAAGCTTTCTTT
TRBJ2-7 - - TRBV9 CASSVAVGQSYEQYF TGTGCCAGCAGCGTAGCTGTAGGACAGAGCTACGAGCAGTACTTC
TRBJ1-1 - many TRBV5-6 CASSLPGGTEAFF TGTGCCAGCAGCTTGCCGGGGGGGACTGAAGCTTTCTTT
TRBJ1-4 - many TRBV7-8 CASSILSVLHVEKLFF TGTGCCAGCAGCATCCTATCGGTACTGCACGTGGAAAAACTGTTTTTT
TRBJ1-5 TRBD1 many TRBV6-1 CASLSTGGENQPQHF TGTGCCAGCCTATCGACAGGGGGGGAAAATCAGCCCCAGCATTTT
TRBJ1-1 - few TRBV6-1 CASSGSTVEAFF TGTGCCAGCAGTGGATCGACAGTTGAAGCTTTCTTT
TRBJ1-1 - many TRBV27 CASSLSPPGAFF TGTGCCAGCAGTTTATCCCCTCCCGGTGCTTTCTTT
TRBJ1-5 - many TRBV5-1 CASSLGPDQPQHF TGCGCCAGCAGCTTGGGACCAGATCAGCCCCAGCATTTT
TRBJ2-3 TRBD2 many TRBV9 CASSVALREEGTDTQYF TGTGCCAGCAGCGTAGCCCTACGGGAGGAGGGCACAGATACGCAGTATTTT
TRBJ1-1 - few TRBV6-5 CASSPDPLGTEAFF TGTGCCAGCAGTCCCGACCCTCTGGGGACTGAAGCTTTCTTT
TRBJ2-3 - many TRBV11-2 CASSLESGNTQYF TGTGCCAGCAGCTTAGAGTCGGGAAATACGCAGTATTTT
TRBJ1-1 TRBD1 many TRBV3-1 CASSATGANTEAFF TGTGCCAGCAGCGCGACAGGGGCAAACACTGAAGCTTTCTTT
TRBJ2-1 TRBD1 many TRBV20-1 CSASGGTPFNEQFF TGCAGTGCTTCAGGGGGCACTCCCTTCAATGAGCAGTTCTTC
TRBJ2-3 - few TRBV11-2 CASSLSPTTFTDTQYF TGTGCCAGCAGCTTATCGCCGACAACATTCACAGATACGCAGTATTTT